Listed below are T cell receptor beta chains from one sample, sequenced in a study of cytomegalovirus exposure and HLA in healthy donors. This table comes from immunoSEQ multiplex PCR, and its TCRdb copy is limited to in-frame clones, with some not included. The sample has about 34,000 clones, about 87% seen once. Sequenced input: PBMCs. These receptors were taken from a boy aged 10-17 years in good health and CMV-seronegative. Each CDR3 is given with its conserved first and last residue. A D gene is named only where the DNA matches it firmly. The listing skips clone size in some rows; elsewhere it reads once, few, many or a size class.

CDR3aa,CDR3nt,abundance,j_gene,d_gene,v_gene
CASSASAGESYNEQFF,TGTGCCAGTAGTGCCTCAGCGGGGGAATCCTACAATGAGCAGTTCTTC,NA,TRBJ2-1,TRBD2,TRBV19
CATTPSGGYGYTF,TGTGCCACCACACCATCGGGGGGCTATGGCTACACCTTC,NA,TRBJ1-2,NA,TRBV6-6
CASKMTDYGYTF,TGTGCCAGCAAGATGACTGACTATGGCTACACCTTC,NA,TRBJ1-2,NA,TRBV28
CASSGDSHTGELFF,TGTGCCAGCAGTGGGGACAGCCACACCGGGGAGCTGTTTTTT,NA,TRBJ2-2,TRBD1,TRBV6-4
CASSEVSGGADEQFF,TGTGCCAGCAGTGAAGTCAGCGGGGGGGCTGATGAGCAGTTCTTC,NA,TRBJ2-1,TRBD2,TRBV6-1
CASSLEASSETQYF,TGTGCCAGCAGCTTGGAAGCCTCTTCGGAGACCCAGTACTTC,NA,TRBJ2-5,NA,TRBV5-5
CASTSSSGQLVYSPLHF,TGTGCCAGTACCTCCTCGTCCGGACAGTTAGTTTATTCACCCCTCCACTTT,NA,TRBJ1-6,NA,TRBV19
CASTAGGSLFQPQHF,TGTGCCAGTACCGCAGGGGGAAGTCTGTTCCAGCCCCAGCATTTT,few,TRBJ1-5,TRBD1,TRBV19
CASRPRQGAHSGANVLTF,TGTGCCAGTAGACCGAGACAGGGGGCCCACTCTGGGGCCAACGTCCTGACTTTC,NA,TRBJ2-6,TRBD1,TRBV19
CARSALPRDSNQPQHF,TGTGCCAGAAGCGCCTTGCCGAGGGATAGCAATCAGCCCCAGCATTTT,NA,TRBJ1-5,NA,TRBV5-3
CAGSSSRVTDGYTF,TGTGCCGGCAGCTCGAGCCGGGTTACCGATGGCTACACCTTC,NA,TRBJ1-2,NA,TRBV7-2
CASSLNLPGGYEQYF,TGTGCCAGCAGCTTAAACCTCCCGGGAGGCTACGAGCAGTACTTC,NA,TRBJ2-7,TRBD2,TRBV7-9
CASSPGQNYGYTF,TGTGCCAGCAGCCCCGGACAGAACTATGGCTACACCTTC,NA,TRBJ1-2,NA,TRBV7-3
CASSQDPGSGQPQHF,TGTGCCAGCAGCCAAGATCCAGGTTCTGGTCAGCCCCAGCATTTT,NA,TRBJ1-5,NA,TRBV4-2
CASSGQGYSPLHF,TGTGCCAGCTCAGGACAGGGTTATTCACCCCTCCACTTT,NA,TRBJ1-6,TRBD1,TRBV18
CAISDGGQGAETQYF,TGTGCCATCAGTGATGGGGGACAGGGGGCAGAGACCCAGTACTTC,NA,TRBJ2-5,TRBD1,TRBV10-3
CASSPWDRSYEQYF,TGCGCCAGCAGCCCGTGGGACAGATCCTACGAGCAGTACTTC,NA,TRBJ2-7,TRBD1,TRBV4-1
CASSIQGSNQPQHF,TGTGCCAGTAGTATTCAGGGTAGCAATCAGCCCCAGCATTTT,NA,TRBJ1-5,NA,TRBV19
CASSNLLDRPYEQYF,TGTGCCAGCAGCAATTTACTGGACAGGCCCTACGAGCAGTACTTC,NA,TRBJ2-7,TRBD1,TRBV7-8
CASSQDAGSGANVLTF,TGCGCCAGCAGCCAAGATGCGGGATCTGGGGCCAACGTCCTGACTTTC,NA,TRBJ2-6,NA,TRBV4-3
CASPRRSFYEQYF,TGCGCCAGCCCCCGAAGAAGCTTCTACGAGCAGTACTTC,NA,TRBJ2-7,NA,TRBV10-1
CASGLTVNTEAFF,TGTGCTAGTGGTTTGACAGTCAACACTGAAGCTTTCTTT,NA,TRBJ1-1,NA,TRBV12-5
CASSSRWAALYNEQFF,TGTGCCAGCAGCTCCAGGTGGGCAGCTCTTTACAATGAGCAGTTCTTC,once,TRBJ2-1,NA,TRBV7-2
CASSQEAGQGSGEQFF,TGCGCCAGCAGCCAAGAGGCGGGACAGGGGAGCGGTGAGCAGTTCTTC,NA,TRBJ2-1,TRBD1,TRBV4-3
CASSLAGGAKTQYF,TGTGCCAGCAGCTTAGCGGGAGGGGCGAAGACCCAGTACTTC,NA,TRBJ2-5,TRBD2,TRBV7-2
CASSLSRTGILGYTF,TGTGCCAGCAGCCTGTCTCGGACAGGAATCTTGGGCTACACCTTC,NA,TRBJ1-2,TRBD1,TRBV28
CASSKWDNYNSPLHF,TGTGCCAGCAGCAAATGGGACAACTATAATTCACCCCTCCACTTT,NA,TRBJ1-6,NA,TRBV11-2
CASSSGANTGELFF,TGTGCCAGTTCTAGCGGAGCGAACACCGGGGAGCTGTTTTTT,NA,TRBJ2-2,TRBD2,TRBV6-1
CASGTGNEKLFF,TGTGCCAGCGGGACAGGGAATGAAAAACTGTTTTTT,NA,TRBJ1-4,TRBD1,TRBV5-4
CASSHKQGAGQPQHF,TGTGCCAGCAGTCACAAACAGGGGGCAGGTCAGCCCCAGCATTTT,NA,TRBJ1-5,TRBD1,TRBV27
CASSLTGGQETQYF,TGTGCCAGCAGCTTAACAGGGGGCCAAGAGACCCAGTACTTC,NA,TRBJ2-5,TRBD1,TRBV7-9
CASSLIETGSHEQFF,TGCGCCAGCAGCTTGATCGAGACAGGGTCTCATGAGCAGTTCTTC,NA,TRBJ2-1,TRBD1,TRBV5-1
CASSLDPGGNQPQHF,TGTGCCAGCAGCTTGGACCCAGGGGGAAATCAGCCCCAGCATTTT,NA,TRBJ1-5,TRBD1,TRBV5-4
CAWSPRSGSPLHF,TGTGCCTGGAGTCCCCGATCAGGTTCACCCCTCCACTTT,NA,TRBJ1-6,NA,TRBV30
CASTKTEGDEKLFF,TGTGCCAGCACTAAGACCGAGGGAGATGAAAAACTGTTTTTT,NA,TRBJ1-4,NA,TRBV11-2
CASSYRVYGSPLHF,TGTGCCAGCAGTTACAGGGTTTATGGTTCACCCCTCCACTTT,NA,TRBJ1-6,NA,TRBV27
CASRLGQGAEKLFF,TGTGCCAGCAGGCTGGGACAGGGGGCGGAAAAACTGTTTTTT,NA,TRBJ1-4,TRBD1,TRBV7-9
CASSLDRVYNEQFF,TGCGCCAGCAGCTTGGATCGGGTGTACAATGAGCAGTTCTTC,NA,TRBJ2-1,NA,TRBV5-1
CASSPTSLSYNEQFF,TGTGCCAGCAGCCCGACTAGTCTCTCCTACAATGAGCAGTTCTTC,NA,TRBJ2-1,NA,TRBV11-3
CASRDRDRSYEQYF,TGTGCCAGCCGGGACAGGGATCGCTCCTACGAGCAGTACTTC,NA,TRBJ2-7,TRBD1,TRBV5-6
CASKFYGGGNTIYF,TGTGCCAGCAAATTTTATGGGGGCGGAAACACCATATATTTT,NA,TRBJ1-3,NA,TRBV2
CASSADRGNYEQYF,TGTGCCAGCAGCGCGGACAGGGGGAACTACGAGCAGTACTTC,NA,TRBJ2-7,TRBD1,TRBV5-6